The 15 T cell receptor beta chains reported below all come from one sample, sequenced in a study of T cell responses to AZD1222 COVID-19 vaccine. TCRdb keeps only in-frame clones here, not all; method: immunoSEQ multiplex PCR. This sample has just over 150,000 clones, with approximately 91% found just once. Specimen: peripheral blood, collected after recovery from COVID-19. These receptors were collected from an adult who had recovered from COVID-19.

The rearrangement links TRBV2 to TRBJ1-4, with D unresolved. Germline V gives CDR1 SNHLY, CDR2 FYNNEI. V gave up 4 bases and J gave up 8 bases, with 8 bases separating them. CDR3 length: 12 amino acids. CDR3 amino acids: CASSVGAEKLFF. DNA of the CDR3: TGTGCCAGCAGTGTCGGAGCCGAAAAACTGTTTTTT.

The chain recombines TRBV5-4 with TRBJ1-1; D uncertain. With 0 bases removed from V and 4 bases from J, the gap between germline ends came to 16 bases. The CDR3 has 16 amino acids. The germline CDR1 and CDR2 sequences are SGHNT and YYREEE (reference sequence). This chain's CDR3 is CASSLVGWGDGTEAFF. The CDR3 nucleotides read TGTGCCAGCAGCTTGGTTGGCTGGGGTGACGGCACTGAAGCTTTCTTT.

The CDR3 here is CASRPPTRANEQFF. CDR3 in DNA: TGTGCCAGCAGACCGCCGACGCGTGCTAATGAGCAGTTCTTC. The J gene is TRBJ2-1, the V gene TRBV2; no definite D call. The CDR3 consists of 14 residues. The germline V and J ends were trimmed by 6 bases and 7 bases, with 16 bases remaining between them. CDR1 is SNHLY and CDR2 is FYNNEI in the germline V gene.

The V gene is TRBV12-2, the J gene TRBJ1-1; the table's D call, TRBD1, has no DNA check behind it. TRBV12-2 is a recognized pseudogene. The length of the CDR3 is 15 residues. CDR3 sequence: CASPSIPDRPTEAFF. For the CDR3, the DNA is TGTGCAAGTCCCTCAATTCCAGACAGGCCCACTGAAGCTTTCTTT.

The J gene is TRBJ1-6, the V gene TRBV7-6; 7 bases are shared with TRBD1. The V gene end was trimmed by 5 bases and the J gene end by 7 bases; junction bases not matched to a gene: 8. Germline V CDR1 and CDR2: SGHVS, FNYEAQ. CDR3 length equals 15 residues. CDR3 in DNA: TGTGCCAGCAGCGCCTGGACAGGAGTAAATTCACCCCTCCACTTT. Residues: CASSAWTGVNSPLHF.

This sequence joins TRBV21-1 and TRBJ1-4. TRBV21-1 is a documented pseudogene. This CDR3 region has 15 residues. In DNA, the CDR3 is TGTGCCAGCAGCCAGAGCTTGGGGGAAAGCGAAAAACTGTTTTTT. It translates to CASSQSLGESEKLFF.

The chain has TRBV4-3 and TRBJ2-1, with D tentatively TRBD1 (6 bases). In germline, CDR1 is LGHNA, CDR2 YSLEER. The V and J ends lost 0 bases and 3 bases respectively, with 9 bases between them. CDR3 length: 15 residues. CDR3 in amino acids: CASSQDGRGYNEQFF. Here the CDR3 DNA reads TGCGCCAGCAGCCAAGATGGCAGGGGCTACAATGAGCAGTTCTTC.

The genes are TRBV27 and TRBJ2-7; D gene uncertain. Trimming stripped 4 bases from V and 2 bases from J, with 12 bases between. This CDR3 has 14 amino acids. CDR1 MNHEY and CDR2 SMNVEV come from the germline V gene (reference sequence). DNA of the CDR3: TGTGCCAGCAGTTCCCTCGGCCGGGCCTACGAGCAGTACTTC. This sequence encodes CASSSLGRAYEQYF.

V and J are TRBV5-4 and TRBJ2-7; D may correspond to TRBD1 or TRBD2 (5 bases each). Per the germline V gene, CDR1 is SGHNT and CDR2 is YYREEE (reference sequence). Trimming shortened V by 4 bases and J by 7 bases, and 18 bases separated the two germline ends. The CDR3 is 14 residues long. Here the CDR3 DNA reads TGTGCCAGCAGCCCAACTGGGACGGATGGGGAGCAGTACTTC. Its translation is CASSPTGTDGEQYF.

The rearrangement links TRBV27 to TRBJ1-2; D ambiguous. The ends were cut back, 8 bases at V and 7 bases at J, with 26 bases in the middle. Germline-derived CDR1 and CDR2 are MNHEY and SMNVEV (reference sequence). The CDR3 covers 16 residues. CDR3 residues: CASGPLSFWTQRGYTF. As DNA, the CDR3 is TGTGCCAGCGGACCCCTCTCCTTTTGGACGCAGCGTGGCTACACCTTC.

For the CDR3, the DNA is TGTGCCAGCAGCATGGGACCGCTCTCCTACGAGCAGTACTTC. It translates to CASSMGPLSYEQYF. The chain joins TRBV7-2 to TRBJ2-7; D is tentatively TRBD1 or TRBD2 (5 bases each). The CDR3 sequence is 14 residues long. Trimming removed 5 bases at V and 0 bases at J, with 11 bases between. Germline CDR1 reads SGHTA; CDR2 reads FQGNSA. Complete variable domain (other parts from reference TRBV7-2 and TRBJ2-7): GAGVSQSPSNKVTEKGKDVELRCDPISGHTALYWYRQSLGQGLEFLIYFQGNSAPDKSGLPSDRFSAERTGGSVSTLTIQRTQQEDSAVYLCASSMGPLSYEQYFGPGTRLTVT.

The genes are TRBV6-1 and TRBJ2-7, with 7 bases matching TRBD1. V trimming: 5 bases; J trimming: 1 base; junction bases outside the gene matches: 5. In germline, CDR1 is MNHNS, CDR2 SASEGT. The CDR3 extends over 14 amino acids. The CDR3 region has the DNA TGTGCCAGCAGTAGGGACAGACTATCCTACGAGCAGTACTTC. This sequence encodes CASSRDRLSYEQYF.

The chain recombines TRBV19 with TRBJ1-3; unclear D gene. The germline CDR1 and CDR2 sequences are LNHDA and SQIVND (reference sequence). V was pared by 4 bases and J by 2 bases, with 9 bases between. This CDR3 comprises 14 residues. Here the CDR3 DNA reads TGTGCCAGTAGTACGCAGGTACCTGGAAACACCATATATTTT. Translated: CASSTQVPGNTIYF.

V usage is TRBV6-6 and J usage is TRBJ1-3; 8 bases match TRBD1. From germline, CDR1 is MNHNY and CDR2 SVGAGI (reference sequence). J gave up 8 bases and V 2 bases, and 5 bases lay outside the gene matches. The CDR3 totals 14 residues. CDR3 in amino acids: CASSYGQGSYTIYF. CDR3 DNA: TGTGCCAGCAGTTACGGACAGGGTTCTTACACCATATATTTT.

The chain links TRBV7-9 to TRBJ2-5; weak D call: TRBD2 (5 bases). The V gene's germline CDR1 is SEHNR and CDR2 FQNEAQ (reference sequence). This CDR3 spans 13 amino acids. V lost 3 bases, J lost 5 bases, and 10 bases lay in between. The CDR3 loop reads CASSLSGGETQYF. The CDR3, as DNA: TGTGCCAGCAGCTTGTCGGGCGGGGAGACCCAGTACTTC.